This T cell receptor (beta chain) was sequenced during a study of PD-1 blockade in classical Hodgkin lymphoma. Profiled with immunoSEQ multiplex PCR; TCRdb holds only in-frame clones, not every one. The sample has fewer than 45,000 clones; 86% are singletons. For this clone: Its antigen is still unknown.

Germline V gene sequence: CDR1 SGHTS, CDR2 YDEGEE. V dropped 1 base and J dropped 6 bases, with 7 bases sitting between them. The CDR3 spans 13 residues. In every patient, relapse followed autologous stem cell transplantation, while exposure to brentuximab vedotin differed. Study results and caveats: Nivolumab initiation under 1 year post-ASCT meant exclusion.

This chain links TRBV5-8 with TRBJ2-2; D is ambiguous. Sequenced here: peripheral blood mononuclear cells (PBMCs), sampled before the second cycle of nivolumab. The origin of this receptor is a human donor with classical Hodgkin lymphoma. This chain's CDR3 is CASSLYRAGELFF. The CDR3 coding sequence is TGTGCCAGCAGCTTGTATAGGGCCGGGGAGCTGTTTTTT.